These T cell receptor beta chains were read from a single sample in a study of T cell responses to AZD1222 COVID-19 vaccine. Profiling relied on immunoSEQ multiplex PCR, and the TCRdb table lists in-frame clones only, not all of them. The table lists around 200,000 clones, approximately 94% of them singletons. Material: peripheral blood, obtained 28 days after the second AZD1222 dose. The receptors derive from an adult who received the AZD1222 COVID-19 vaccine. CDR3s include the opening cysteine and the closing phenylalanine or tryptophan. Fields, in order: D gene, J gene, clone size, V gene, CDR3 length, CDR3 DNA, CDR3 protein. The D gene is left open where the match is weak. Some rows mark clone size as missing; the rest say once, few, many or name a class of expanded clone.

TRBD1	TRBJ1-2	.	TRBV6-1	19	TGTGCCAGCAGTGAATTTCCTCGGACAGGACGAGATAGGTTCTATGGCTACACCTTC	CASSEFPRTGRDRFYGYTF
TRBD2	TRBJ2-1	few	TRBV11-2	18	TGTGCCAGCAGCACACGGCGTGGGGGACTAGCGGGAGGAAGTGAGCAGTTCTTC	CASSTRRGGLAGGSEQFF
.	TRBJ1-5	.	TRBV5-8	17	TGTGCCAGCAGTGGTGAACGGTATCTCCATAGCAATCAGCCCCAGCATTTT	CASSGERYLHSNQPQHF
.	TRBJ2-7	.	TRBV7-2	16	TGTGCCAGCAGCTTAAGATCGTCTGCAGGGGAATACGAGCAGTACTTC	CASSLRSSAGEYEQYF
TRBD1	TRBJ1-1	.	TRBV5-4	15	TGTGCCAGCAGCTTTTTAGACAGGGACGGCGCTGAAGCTTTCTTT	CASSFLDRDGAEAFF
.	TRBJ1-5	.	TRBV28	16	TGTGCCAGCAGGGAGGATCTGGGGCCAGGAAATCAGCCCCAGCATTTT	CASREDLGPGNQPQHF
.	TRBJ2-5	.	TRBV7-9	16	TGTGCCAGCAGCTTATCGGTGGGAACGGGGCGAGAGACCCAGTACTTC	CASSLSVGTGRETQYF
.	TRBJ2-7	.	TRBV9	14	TGTGCCAGCAGCGTAGTGGTTAATGCGGGCGAGCAGTACTTC	CASSVVVNAGEQYF
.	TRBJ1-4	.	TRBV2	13	TGTGCCAGCAACCTTTCGGGCAATGAAAAACTGTTTTTT	CASNLSGNEKLFF
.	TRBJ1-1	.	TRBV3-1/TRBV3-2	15	TGTGCCAGCAGACCCTCTGACAGAAGAAACACTGAAGCTTTCTTT	CASRPSDRRNTEAFF
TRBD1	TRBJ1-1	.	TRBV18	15	TGTGCCAGCTCAAGCGGGACAGGGATGAACACTGAAGCTTTCTTT	CASSSGTGMNTEAFF
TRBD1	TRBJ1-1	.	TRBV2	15	TGTGCCAGCACCTCAACGTACAGGGGTGGGGCTGAAGCTTTCTTT	CASTSTYRGGAEAFF
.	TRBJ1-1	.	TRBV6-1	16	TGTGCCAGCAGTGAATTAGAAGGGGACGGGAACACTGAAGCTTTCTTT	CASSELEGDGNTEAFF
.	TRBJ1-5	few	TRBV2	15	TGTGCCAGCAGTGAGGAGGGGCGGGTAATCAGGGCCCAGCATTTT	CASSEEGRVIRAQHF